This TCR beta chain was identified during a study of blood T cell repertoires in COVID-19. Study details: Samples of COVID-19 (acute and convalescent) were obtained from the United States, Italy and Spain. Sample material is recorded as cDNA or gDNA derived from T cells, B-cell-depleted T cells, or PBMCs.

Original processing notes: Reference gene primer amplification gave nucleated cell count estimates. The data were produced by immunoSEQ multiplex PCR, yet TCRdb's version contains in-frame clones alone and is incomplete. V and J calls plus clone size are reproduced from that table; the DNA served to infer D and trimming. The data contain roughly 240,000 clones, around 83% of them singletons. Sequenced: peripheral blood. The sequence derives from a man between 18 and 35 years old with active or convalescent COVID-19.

The CDR3 loop is CSVVAEREGYTF. The CDR3 nucleotides read TGCAGCGTTGTTGCTGAGCGCGAGGGCTACACCTTC. The chain is built from TRBV29-1 and TRBJ1-2, with D hard to call. Germline loops: CDR1 SQVTM, CDR2 ANQGSEA. The CDR3 spans 12 residues. V lost 4 bases and J lost 8, with 14 bases in between.